The subject of this entry is one T cell receptor (beta chain). Its antigen is not yet known. No base-level quality is on record; no much larger clone is a single base apart. Libraries were prepared through the immunoSEQ multiplex PCR assay. A mixture of 60 forward primers for TCR Vbeta segments and 13 reverse primers for TCR Jbeta segments was used in the multiplex PCR. A multiplex PCR assay on genomic DNA amplified the CDR3 region of rearranged TCR beta genes. On the Illumina HiSeq System, the amplified TCR beta libraries were sequenced as 87-base-pair reads. In the paper's pipeline: In a later analysis, tens of millions of unique TCR beta chains were counted across the approximately 640 repertoires, and some 10 million of these chains were shared by at least two donors. A nearest-neighbor algorithm error-corrected the raw reads and collapsed the reads into unique sequences, merging closely related sequences to remove PCR and sequencing errors. CDR3 sequences were aligned to IMGT reference sequences to assign V, D and J gene segments. Each retained sequence needed at least a six-nucleotide match to both a V gene segment and a J gene segment. Rearrangements were called productive when the CDR3 lacked stop codons and stayed in frame with V and J; all others were non-productive. CDR3 was defined by IMGT convention, running from the second conserved V-encoded cysteine to the conserved J-encoded phenylalanine. Sequences without an unambiguous match to a single V gene segment were excluded from the earlier analysis of 450 to 750 of the donors. An earlier analysis of 500 to 600 of the donors classified V segments as functional when productive rearrangements were above 56.7% and as segregating when the standard deviation between donors was above 5%. A statistical classification framework was built to diagnose cytomegalovirus status from the catalog of TCR beta chain sequences. In a later analysis, TCR nucleotide sequences were compared against IMGT/GENE-DB human TR gene sequences so that V and J genes could be assigned. A later analysis assigned CDR3 sequences and most-parsimonious VDJ recombination scenarios with the TCRdist pipeline. In a later analysis, each TCR beta chain was defined by its CDR3 amino acid sequence together with its V-gene family, and reads without a unique V-gene family were excluded. A later analysis removed several hundred highly shared, low-generation-probability nucleotide sequences to deal with suspected cross-contamination and a sequencing artifact. In a later analysis, a clonal expansion index was calculated for each public chain from normalized within-repertoire ranks of inferred template counts. In a later analysis, generation probabilities were computed using a VDJ recombination model fitted to out-of-frame rearrangements, and the results were checked against IGoR. In a later analysis, TCR-TCR, TCR-HLA and TCR-CMV co-occurrence was scored with hypergeometric tests, and a repertoire-size bias correction was applied to TCR pairs. To estimate false discovery rates, a later analysis permuted the HLA or CMV assignments 20 times. In a later analysis, co-occurring TCRs were grouped using DBSCAN, with TCRdist sequence similarity added in when clustering inside HLA-allele-positive subsets. For co-occurrence clustering, repertoires with fewer than 30,000 or more than 120,000 public chains were excluded, along with roughly 5 repertoires with anomalous nucleotide sharing. TCRdb took this table from immuneACCESS and kept in-frame rearrangements with V and J called. Such tables lack part of the clones; where checked against another copy, unresolved V genes explain under half of the gap, and the rest is unexplained. The V and J calls and clone size were taken over from that table, and D and trimming were inferred from the DNA. The sample contains fewer than 200,000 clones, around 85% of them found a single time. About 4.4% of the sample belongs to the ten largest clones.

This entry belongs to a study of cytomegalovirus exposure and HLA in healthy donors (dated by TCRdb to about 2017). Looking at the study overall: An earlier analysis of a few hundred of the donors reported over 250 Gb of sequence data and around 120 million unique TCR beta sequences obtained from about 170 million T cells. The study was designed to test whether signatures of past pathogen exposure could be identified by cataloging public T cell receptors. Of the roughly 410 genotyped donors, roughly 80% were placed in the genetic ancestry cluster associated with self-reported Caucasian donors. Donor age, sex, ethnicity and CMV serostatus were compiled together with the repertoire data. Across approximately 420 genotyped donors of the cohort, an average of about 200,000 unique TCR beta nucleotide sequences per donor were sequenced, and 15% to 20% of those sequences were non-productive. A later analysis re-analyzed previously published TCR beta repertoires from 650 to 800 donors and added high-resolution HLA genotyping to study TCR occurrence patterns. The study combined high-throughput TCR immunosequencing, statistical association of individual TCRs with disease status, and machine learning to predict cytomegalovirus infection status. Roughly 310 gigabases of sequencing data and tens of millions of unique TCR sequences were included in an early release covering roughly 600 HLA-typed donors. Rather than drawing on any new phenotypic data, the later analysis identified candidate immune exposures from TCR beta sequences and the way those sequences occurred across donors. An earlier analysis of roughly 600 of the donors used high-throughput TCR beta sequencing to judge whether each TCR beta V gene segment behaved as functional or pseudogenic. A separate validation cohort of 100 to 150 different subjects was used in addition to the approximately 670-subject first cohort. Roughly 5 DR-DQ haplotypes were handled as single units for association and clustering, since linkage in the cohort was strong. In a later genetic analysis, genome-wide SNP genotypes for about 60% of the 666 donors were used, and that subset was treated as a discovery cohort. The study profiled the T cell repertoires of under 850 subjects by immunosequencing and related them to cytomegalovirus serostatus. Every discovery cohort repertoire had been produced on one sequencing platform. The number of donors typed differed by locus, with roughly 620-640 for A, B, C, DRB1 and DQB1, 522 for DQA1, over 600 for DPA1, and approximately 470 for DPB1. Class I and class II HLA loci were covered by the typing at four-digit resolution.

The cohort consisted of approximately 670 healthy bone marrow donors. Cohort members were all nominally healthy when sampled, although unrecorded immune exposures were likely present. The donor was CMV seronegative and was included in the group of under 450 seronegative cohort members. A peripheral blood sample was provided by each donor, and peripheral blood mononuclear cells were used for TCR beta sequencing. Genomic DNA extraction from the blood cell samples was performed with the Qiagen DNeasy Blood Extraction Kit. CDR1 SGHVS and CDR2 FQNEAQ are derived from the germline V gene. V is cut back by 4 bases and J by 1 base, with 7 bases in the junction unmatched. The CDR3 numbers 17 residues from cysteine through phenylalanine. Only the CDR3 part of the read is kept: 51 bases, read in frame from the first base. General conclusions and limits of the study: In a later analysis, some 17,000 TCR beta sequences were associated with specific HLA alleles at a false discovery rate of 0.05. The classifier was reported to diagnose cytomegalovirus status with high specificity and sensitivity in both the original and validation cohorts. It was suggested by the authors that the approach could potentially be generalized to other disease states and immunological phenotypes. Several of the top co-occurrence clusters appeared to be linked to parvovirus B19, influenza, CMV and Epstein-Barr virus, according to a later analysis. In a later analysis, TCR association rates were found to vary across HLA loci, with the most associated TCRs seen for DRB1 alleles and the fewest for HLA-C alleles. Because HLA typing was unavailable for some donors at each locus, only the typed subset was used in association tests. In a later analysis, most CMV-associated TCR beta chains were found to appear HLA-restricted, with HLA associations seemingly driven largely by CMV exposure. The study gave a list of about 170 TCR beta chains associated with cytomegalovirus. In vitro tests confirmed that three of the cytomegalovirus-associated TCR beta chains recognize cytomegalovirus antigens. The 87-base-pair reads could not distinguish some IMGT-functional V segments, including TRBV6-2 and TRBV6-3, so those segments were excluded. A further reported finding was that TCR beta sequences accurately predicted the HLA-A and HLA-B alleles for most subjects in the first cohort. The sequencing pipeline was judged likely to have produced a cluster of highly shared sequence variants as a technical artifact. In a later genetic analysis, a missense DCLRE1C variant was associated with V-gene and J-gene trimming of TCR beta chains, and the association was replicated in an independent cohort. The earlier analysis of 450 to 700 of the donors excluded fewer than 20 rarely observed V segments, including chromosome 9 orphons, because counts were too low. In a later genetic analysis, fewer N-insertions in productive TCRs were reported among donors in an Asian-associated ancestry cluster than the approximately 670-donor mean. Broadly in line with IMGT annotations, most TCR beta V segments showed up in productive rearrangements about 90% or about 30% of the time in an earlier analysis of under 700 of the donors. CMV serostatus was the only immune exposure information available for the cohort. Compared with equally common non-associated chains, HLA-associated TCR beta chains in a later analysis were more clonally expanded and had lower generation probabilities. Most TCR sequences were seen in very few donors, while some public TCRs were found in many individuals. Correlated functional status among segregating V segments might be attributable to linkage disequilibrium, but an unknown experimental factor could not be ruled out. Only TCR beta chains were sequenced in this cohort, and the absence of alpha or paired-chain data limited detectable features. The presence/absence analyses assumed that sequencing depth was roughly uniform across donors, and that assumption may not be true. Assigning TCR associations to individual alleles was difficult when HLA alleles, especially DR and DQ, strongly co-occurred.

The material sequenced was PBMCs. This chain is built from TRBV7-8 and TRBJ2-1, and 10 bases in between align with TRBD1. The TCR comes from a man in his forties in good health and CMV-seronegative. The CDR3: CASSYKDRGASYNEQFF. The nucleotide sequence reads as follows: TGTGCCAGCAGCTACAAGGACAGGGGGGCATCCTACAATGAGCAGTTCTTC.